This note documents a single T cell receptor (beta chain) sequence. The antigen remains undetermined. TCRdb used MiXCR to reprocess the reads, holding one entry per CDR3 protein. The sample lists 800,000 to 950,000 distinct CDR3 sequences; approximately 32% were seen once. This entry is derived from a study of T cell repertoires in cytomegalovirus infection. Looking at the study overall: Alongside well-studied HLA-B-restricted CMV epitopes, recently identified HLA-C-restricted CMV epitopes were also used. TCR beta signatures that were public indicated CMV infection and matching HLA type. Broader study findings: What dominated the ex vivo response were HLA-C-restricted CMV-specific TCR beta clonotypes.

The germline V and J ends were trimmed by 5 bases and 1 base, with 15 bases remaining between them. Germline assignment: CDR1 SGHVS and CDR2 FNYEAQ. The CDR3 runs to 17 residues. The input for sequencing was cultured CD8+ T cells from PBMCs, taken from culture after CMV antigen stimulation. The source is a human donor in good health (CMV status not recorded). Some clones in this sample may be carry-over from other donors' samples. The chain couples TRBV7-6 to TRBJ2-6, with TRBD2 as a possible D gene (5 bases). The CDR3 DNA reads TGTGCCAGCAGCGATGGAGGACGGTTGTCTGGGGCCAACGTCCTGACTTTC. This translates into CASSDGGRLSGANVLTF.